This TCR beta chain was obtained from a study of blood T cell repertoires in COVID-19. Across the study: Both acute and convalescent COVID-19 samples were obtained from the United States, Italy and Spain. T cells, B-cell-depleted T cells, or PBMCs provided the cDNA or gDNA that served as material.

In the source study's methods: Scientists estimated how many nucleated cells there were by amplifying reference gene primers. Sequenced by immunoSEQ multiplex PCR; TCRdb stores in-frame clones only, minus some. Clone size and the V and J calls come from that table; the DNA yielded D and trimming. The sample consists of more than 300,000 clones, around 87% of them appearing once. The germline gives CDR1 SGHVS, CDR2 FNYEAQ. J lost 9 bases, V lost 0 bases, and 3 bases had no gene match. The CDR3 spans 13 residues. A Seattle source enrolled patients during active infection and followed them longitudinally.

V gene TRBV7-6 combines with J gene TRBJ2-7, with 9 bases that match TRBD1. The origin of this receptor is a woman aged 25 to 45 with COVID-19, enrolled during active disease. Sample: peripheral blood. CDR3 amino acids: CASSLATGGGQYF. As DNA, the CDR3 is TGTGCCAGCAGCTTAGCGACAGGGGGTGGGCAGTACTTC.